This T cell receptor (beta chain) was profiled in a study of T cell responses to AZD1222 COVID-19 vaccine. Study observations and caveats: The donor group comprised mostly white British people and more females; the analysis possibly underestimated clonal diversity. Per reports, nearly half of all spike-specific TCRs target regions that are unmutated in variants. Repertoire sampling happened only post peak T cell response.

Concerning this clone itself: Its specificity is unknown.

This CDR3 comprises 11 residues. The germline V and J ends were trimmed by 1 base and 5 bases, with 3 bases remaining between them. CDR1 and CDR2 from the germline V gene are LGHDT and YNNKEL (reference sequence). Profiling relied on immunoSEQ multiplex PCR, and the TCRdb table lists in-frame clones only, not all of them. The profile shows about 120,000 clones, roughly nine tenths of them singletons. The chain combines TRBV3-1 (or the pseudogene TRBV3-2) with TRBJ2-7; D gene unclear. This TCR was sampled from an adult in good health. The sample was peripheral blood, taken on day 0 of AZD1222 vaccination. The CDR3 here is CASSQVHEQYF. Here the CDR3 DNA reads TGTGCCAGCAGCCAAGTTCACGAGCAGTACTTC.